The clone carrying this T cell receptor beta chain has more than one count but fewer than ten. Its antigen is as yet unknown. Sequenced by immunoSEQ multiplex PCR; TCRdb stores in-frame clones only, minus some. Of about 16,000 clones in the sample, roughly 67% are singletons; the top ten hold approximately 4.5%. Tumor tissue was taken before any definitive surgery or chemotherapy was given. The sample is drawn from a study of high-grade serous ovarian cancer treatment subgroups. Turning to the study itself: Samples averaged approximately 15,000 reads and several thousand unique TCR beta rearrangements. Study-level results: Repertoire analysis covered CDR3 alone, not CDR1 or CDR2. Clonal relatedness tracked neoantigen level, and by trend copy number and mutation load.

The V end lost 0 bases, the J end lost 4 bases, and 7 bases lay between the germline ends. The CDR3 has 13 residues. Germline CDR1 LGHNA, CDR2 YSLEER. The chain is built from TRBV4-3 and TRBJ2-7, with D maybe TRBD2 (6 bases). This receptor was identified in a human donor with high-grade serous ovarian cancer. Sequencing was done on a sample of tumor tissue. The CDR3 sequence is CASSQDAGYEQYF. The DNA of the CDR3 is TGCGCCAGCAGCCAAGATGCGGGGTACGAGCAGTACTTC.